A single sample gave rise to the 2 T cell receptor beta chains below, sequenced in a study of shared clonotypes between healthy human individuals. Only in-frame clones appear in the TCRdb table, and some are missing; sequencing was by immunoSEQ multiplex PCR. The data contain around 1 million clones, 76% of them singletons. Sequenced material: memory CD4+ T cells sorted from blood. Subset here: CD45RA-negative fraction. Every receptor here comes from a man in his late teens or twenties in good health.

The V and J genes are TRBV10-3 and TRBJ2-6; 10 nucleotides match TRBD2. Trimming at V came to 3 bases and at J to 0 bases, leaving 2 bases not matched to a gene. Germline CDR1 reads ENHRY; CDR2 reads SYGVKD. The CDR3 loop spans 17 amino acids. The CDR3, as DNA: TGTGCCATCAGTGATCCTAGCGGGAGCTCTGGGGCCAACGTCCTGACTTTC. Its translation: CAISDPSGSSGANVLTF.

V and J are TRBV5-1 and TRBJ2-7; D is uncertain. Trimming shortened V by 3 bases and J by 5 bases, and 15 bases separated the two germline ends. The CDR3 is made up of 14 amino acids. CDR1 SGHRS and CDR2 YFSETQ come from the germline V gene. The CDR3 loop is CASSSIPASDEQYF. As DNA, the CDR3 is TGCGCCAGCAGCTCCATTCCTGCCTCTGACGAGCAGTACTTC. The full variable domain, completed using reference TRBV5-1 and TRBJ2-7, is KAGVTQTPRYLIKTRGQQVTLSCSPISGHRSVSWYQQTPGQGLQFLFEYFSETQRNKGNFPGRFSGRQFSNSRSEMNVSTLELGDSALYLCASSSIPASDEQYFGPGTRLTVT.